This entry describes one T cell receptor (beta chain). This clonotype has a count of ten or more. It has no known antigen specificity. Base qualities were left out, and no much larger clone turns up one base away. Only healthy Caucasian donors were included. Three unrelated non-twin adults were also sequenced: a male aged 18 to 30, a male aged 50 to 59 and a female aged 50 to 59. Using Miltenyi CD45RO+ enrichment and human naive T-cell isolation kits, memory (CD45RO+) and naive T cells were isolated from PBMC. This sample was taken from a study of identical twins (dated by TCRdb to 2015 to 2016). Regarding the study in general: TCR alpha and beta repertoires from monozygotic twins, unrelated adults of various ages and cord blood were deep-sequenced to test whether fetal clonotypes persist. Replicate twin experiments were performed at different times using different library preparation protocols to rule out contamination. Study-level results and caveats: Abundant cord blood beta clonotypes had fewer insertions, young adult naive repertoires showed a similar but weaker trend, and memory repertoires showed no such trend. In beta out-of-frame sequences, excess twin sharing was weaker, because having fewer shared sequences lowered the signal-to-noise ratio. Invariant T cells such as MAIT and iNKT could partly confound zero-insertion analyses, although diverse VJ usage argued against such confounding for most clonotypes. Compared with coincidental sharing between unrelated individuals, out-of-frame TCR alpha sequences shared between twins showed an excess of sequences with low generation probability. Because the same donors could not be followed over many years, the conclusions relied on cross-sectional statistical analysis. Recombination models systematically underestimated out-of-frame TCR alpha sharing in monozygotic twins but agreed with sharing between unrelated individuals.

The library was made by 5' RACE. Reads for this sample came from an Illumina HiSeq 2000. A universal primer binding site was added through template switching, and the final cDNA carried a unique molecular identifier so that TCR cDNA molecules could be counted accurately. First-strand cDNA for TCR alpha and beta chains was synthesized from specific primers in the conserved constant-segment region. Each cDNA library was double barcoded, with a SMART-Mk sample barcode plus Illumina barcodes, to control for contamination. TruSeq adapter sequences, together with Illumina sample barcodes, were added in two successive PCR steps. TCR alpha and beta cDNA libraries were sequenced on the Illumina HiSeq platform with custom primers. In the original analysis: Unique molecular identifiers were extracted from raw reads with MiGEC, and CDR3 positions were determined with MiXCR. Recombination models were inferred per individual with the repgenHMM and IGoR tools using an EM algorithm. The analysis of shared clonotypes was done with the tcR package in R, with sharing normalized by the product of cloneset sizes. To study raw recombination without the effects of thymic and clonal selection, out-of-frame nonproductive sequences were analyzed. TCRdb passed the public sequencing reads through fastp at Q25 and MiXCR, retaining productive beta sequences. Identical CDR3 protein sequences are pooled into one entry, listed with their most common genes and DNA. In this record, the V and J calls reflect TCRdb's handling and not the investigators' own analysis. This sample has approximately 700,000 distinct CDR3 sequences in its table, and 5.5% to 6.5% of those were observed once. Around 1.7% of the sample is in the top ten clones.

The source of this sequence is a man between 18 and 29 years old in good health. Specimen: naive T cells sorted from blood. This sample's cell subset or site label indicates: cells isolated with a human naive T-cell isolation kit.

The nucleotide sequence is given as TGTGCCAGCAGCTCAGGAGGGGAGGGGCAGTTCTTC. This gives the protein CASSSGGEGQFF. The rearranged segments are TRBV7-6 and TRBJ2-1; 7 bases in between match TRBD2. The CDR3 has 12 amino acids, counting the end cysteine and phenylalanine. CDR3 DNA is the only sequence kept; it has 36 bases, read in frame from the first base. From the germline V gene, CDR1 is SGHVS and CDR2 is FNYEAQ. Trimming leaves V shorter by 4 bases and J shorter by 12 bases, with the junction holding 6 bases beyond the gene matches.